This TCR beta chain was recorded in a study of beta chain features in type 1 diabetes. This clone has only a few counts. Its antigen is unidentified. V lost 0 bases, J lost 3 bases, and 9 bases stayed unmatched. Per germline, CDR1 SGHDT and CDR2 YYEEEE. This CDR3 contains 18 residues. Whole-study results and caveats: The naive, central memory and Treg TCRB repertoires of patients appeared to be more similar to one another than those of healthy donors. Moderately but significantly shorter TCRB CDR3s were found in Type 1 diabetes patients in all four CD4+ subsets.

Expressed TCRB transcripts were sequenced because the isolated RNA had all been reverse transcribed beforehand. Here immunoSEQ multiplex PCR was the method, and the copy in TCRdb shows in-frame clones only, minus some. Found here are about 650,000 clones, around an eighth of them singletons; the top ten hold approximately 0.11%. The V call is TRBV5-6, the J call TRBJ2-2; 9 bases are shared with TRBD1. The sequenced material came from naive CD4+ T cells from blood. The clonotype was recovered from a man aged 25 to 45 with type 1 diabetes. The CDR3 spells CASSLAMPGQGHTGELFF. The CDR3 nucleotides read TGTGCCAGCAGCTTGGCCATGCCGGGACAGGGACACACCGGGGAGCTGTTTTTT.